This entry is about one TCR beta chain. Its antigen is unknown. Repertoires were generated with immunoSEQ multiplex PCR, while TCRdb's copy carries only in-frame clones and drops some. Of tens of thousands of clones in the sample, roughly 80% are singletons; the top ten hold roughly a tenth. The data belong to a study of T cells in localized non-small cell lung cancer. Germline V gene sequence: CDR1 MGHDK, CDR2 SYGVNS. This CDR3 has 13 amino acids. V was clipped by 5 bases and J by 7 bases; unmatched bases: 2. Findings of the study overall: Elevated circulating T cell density in blood was associated with longer overall survival. Median detection of top 100 tumor clones in adjacent lung was about 52 clones. Only one tumor region was sequenced, so heterogeneity remains possible. Uninvolved adjacent lung had higher T cell clonality than tumor and all other tissues.

The specimen was peripheral blood, collected before any cancer treatment. This chain uses TRBV25-1 with TRBJ2-1; 10 nucleotides align to TRBD1. The source is a man between 40 and 70 years old with stage III squamous cell lung carcinoma. CDR3 in DNA: TGTGCCAGCAGTAGACAGGGGGCGAATGAGCAGTTCTTC. Encoded protein: CASSRQGANEQFF. The full variable domain, rest sourced from reference TRBV25-1 and TRBJ2-1, is EADIYQTPRYLVIGTGKKITLECSQTMGHDKMYWYQQDPGMELHLIHYSYGVNSTEKGDLSSESTVSRIRTEHFPLTLESARPSHTSQYLCASSRQGANEQFFGPGTRLTVL.